The 25 T cell receptor beta chains in this list originate from one sample, sequenced in a study of Ad26.COV2.S vaccination and SARS-CoV-2 variants. The treatment was: 15 to 20 received Ad26.COV2.S at low or high dose, single or two shots; 5 received placebo; per-sample allocation not given. Collection of samples fell on day 63 after the first vaccine or placebo injection. The method was immunoSEQ multiplex PCR; TCRdb's version includes in-frame clones alone and lacks a portion of them. The table includes hundreds of thousands of clones, about 89% detected once. The source was peripheral blood, collected in a trial of Ad26.COV2.S vaccine versus placebo. The receptor source for this set is a person aged 18 to 65 who received the Ad26.COV2.S COVID-19 vaccine or a placebo.

V gene TRBV5-5 combines with J gene TRBJ1-1; the D gene is possibly TRBD1 (5 bases). CDR1 and CDR2 from the germline V gene are SGHKS and YYEKEE (reference sequence). The germline V and J ends were trimmed by 0 bases and 0 bases, with 9 bases remaining between them. This CDR3 is built from 15 residues. The DNA for the CDR3 is TGTGCCAGCAGCTTGGTTCCAGGGATGAACACTGAAGCTTTCTTT. Its translation is CASSLVPGMNTEAFF.

The chain links TRBV19 to TRBJ2-3, with TRBD2 identical over 8 bases. Germline CDR1 reads LNHDA; CDR2 reads SQIVND (reference sequence). The CDR3 length is 13 residues. V lost 6 bases to trimming and J lost 4 bases; unmatched junction nucleotides: 3. The CDR3 protein is CASRGLGADTQYF. In DNA form, the CDR3 reads TGTGCCAGTAGGGGACTAGGGGCAGATACGCAGTATTTT.

This clone appeared once. CDR3 residues: CASTIQGREETQYF. CDR3 nucleotides: TGCGCCAGCACCATACAAGGCAGGGAAGAGACCCAGTACTTC. This chain uses TRBV5-1 with TRBJ2-5; a possible D gene is TRBD1 (5 bases). The CDR3 loop spans 14 amino acids. V lost 6 bases, J lost 3 bases, and 15 bases lay in between. Per the germline V gene, CDR1 is SGHRS and CDR2 is YFSETQ. Full variable domain (rest looked up from reference TRBV5-1 and TRBJ2-5): KAGVTQTPRYLIKTRGQQVTLSCSPISGHRSVSWYQQTPGQGLQFLFEYFSETQRNKGNFPGRFSGRQFSNSRSEMNVSTLELGDSALYLCASTIQGREETQYFGPGTRLLVL.

This chain joins TRBV30 and TRBJ2-5, with unresolved D. V lost 5 bases to trimming and J lost 4 bases, with 17 bases between them. This CDR3 has 14 amino acids. The germline V gene has CDR1 GTSNPN and CDR2 SVGIG (reference sequence). CDR3 sequence: CAWALGYTGETQYF. The CDR3 nucleotides read TGTGCCTGGGCCCTGGGGTACACGGGAGAGACCCAGTACTTC.

The chain is built from TRBV6-2 or TRBV6-3 and TRBJ1-5, with D possibly matching TRBD1 (5 bases). The germline V and J ends were trimmed by 4 bases and 3 bases, with 10 bases remaining between them. The CDR3 is 14 residues long. Germline CDR1 reads MNHEY; CDR2 reads SVGEGT. CDR3 residues: CASSFKGLNQPQHF. In DNA form, the CDR3 reads TGTGCCAGCAGTTTCAAGGGGCTCAATCAGCCCCAGCATTTT.

The rearrangement joins TRBV24-1 to TRBJ2-1; D could derive from TRBD1 or TRBD2 (5 bases each). The CDR3 is 16 amino acids. Germline V gene sequence: CDR1 KGHDR, CDR2 SFDVKD. V lost 2 bases to trimming and J lost 3 bases, with 13 bases between them. The CDR3 is CATSDSPGPYYNEQFF. The CDR3 DNA is TGTGCCACCAGTGATTCACCGGGACCCTACTACAATGAGCAGTTCTTC.

The chain has TRBV15 and TRBJ1-3; no firm D call. The CDR3 consists of 15 residues. Germline-derived CDR1 and CDR2 are LNHNV and YYDKDF (reference sequence). Trimming stripped 4 bases from V and 0 bases from J, with 10 bases between. The CDR3 sequence: CATSMGSFSGNTIYF. The DNA of the CDR3 is TGTGCCACCAGCATGGGGAGCTTCTCTGGAAACACCATATATTTT.

This chain joins TRBV19 and TRBJ2-2; TRBD1 matches 9 bases. CDR1 and CDR2 (germline): LNHDA, SQIVND (reference sequence). The CDR3 runs 17 residues. With 3 bases clipped from V and 4 bases from J, the junction kept 9 bases outside the gene matches. The CDR3 is CASSITGGYGFTGELFF. CDR3 coding DNA: TGTGCCAGTAGTATCACAGGGGGCTATGGATTCACCGGGGAGCTGTTTTTT.

This clone was seen only a few times. The V gene is TRBV30, the J gene TRBJ1-1; D is perhaps TRBD1 (6 bases). Germline V CDR1 and CDR2: GTSNPN, SVGIG (reference sequence). Trimming cost V 6 bases and J 4 bases, with 12 bases left between them. CDR3 length: 12 residues. The CDR3 bases are TGTGCCTGCTCACAGGGACTCACTGAAGCTTTCTTT. This sequence encodes CACSQGLTEAFF.

The chain carries TRBV9 and TRBJ2-3; a weak D match, TRBD2 (6 bases). V lost 3 bases and J 5 bases, leaving 7 bases between the germline ends. Germline V gene data show CDR1 as SGDLS and CDR2 as YYNGEE. The CDR3 runs 12 residues. CDR3 region: CASSGGIDTQYF. The CDR3 DNA reads as TGTGCCAGCAGCGGCGGGATAGATACGCAGTATTTT.

The chain has TRBV29-1 and TRBJ2-2, with 8 bases that match TRBD1. The CDR3 runs to 15 residues. The J segment lost 3 bases and the V segment lost 6 bases, leaving 9 bases of the junction unmatched. From germline, CDR1 is SQVTM and CDR2 ANQGSEA. CDR3 loop: CSVRVGQGDTGELFF. DNA for the CDR3: TGCAGCGTGCGGGTAGGACAGGGTGACACCGGGGAGCTGTTTTTT.

This clone turned up a few times. The chain recombines TRBV10-1 with TRBJ1-5, with D maybe TRBD1 (5 bases). In germline, CDR1 is WNHNN, CDR2 SYGVQD (reference sequence). The germline V and J ends were trimmed by 8 bases and 4 bases, with 12 bases remaining between them. The CDR3 consists of 13 residues. Written as DNA, the CDR3 is TGCGCCAGCGGGACGGACGGGAATCAGCCCCAGCATTTT. This encodes CASGTDGNQPQHF.

Turning to this clone: Possible read error: a much larger clone is one base away. This sample includes further DNA sequences coding for the same CDR3. The V call is TRBV15, the J call TRBJ1-2; possible D gene TRBD1, 6 bases. The CDR3 length is 13 residues. Germline lookup yields CDR1 LNHNV and CDR2 YYDKDF (reference sequence). V was shortened by 0 bases and J by 6 bases, with 8 bases between the two germline ends. CDR3: CATSREEGDGYTF. The CDR3 DNA reads TGTGCCACCAGCAGAGAAGAGGGGGATGGCTACACCTTC.

The gene calls are TRBV5-5 and TRBJ1-2, with D possibly TRBD1 on 6 matching bases. Germline lookup yields CDR1 SGHKS and CDR2 YYEKEE (reference sequence). The CDR3 has 14 residues. The ends were cut back, 4 bases at V and 0 bases at J, with 10 bases in the middle. CDR3 sequence: CASSREGANYGYTF. In DNA, the CDR3 is TGTGCCAGCAGCAGGGAGGGGGCTAACTATGGCTACACCTTC.

The V and J genes are TRBV3-1 (or the pseudogene TRBV3-2) and TRBJ2-5; TRBD2 might be the D (6 bases). Looked up from germline, CDR1 is LGHDT and CDR2 is YNNKEL (reference sequence). Trimming removed 0 bases at V and 4 bases at J, with 9 bases between. CDR3 size: 14 residues. The chain's CDR3 is CASSQDRGGETQYF. As DNA, the CDR3 is TGTGCCAGCAGCCAAGATAGGGGAGGAGAGACCCAGTACTTC.

The chain recombines TRBV2 with TRBJ1-6; weak D call: TRBD1 (5 bases). Germline V gene sequence: CDR1 SNHLY, CDR2 FYNNEI. V gave up 6 bases and J gave up 5 bases, with 11 bases separating them. This CDR3 comprises 14 residues. CDR3: CASRPGGDNSPLHF. As DNA, the CDR3 is TGTGCCAGCAGACCTGGGGGAGATAATTCACCCCTCCACTTT.

V gene TRBV14 combines with J gene TRBJ1-6, with TRBD1 matching 7 bases. The V gene end was trimmed by 6 bases and the J gene end by 3 bases; junction bases not matched to a gene: 5. CDR1 is SGHDN and CDR2 is FVKESK in the germline V gene. This CDR3 is built from 15 residues. The CDR3 region is CASRLQGSYNSPLHF. The CDR3 DNA is TGTGCCAGCAGATTACAGGGGAGCTATAATTCACCCCTCCACTTT.

This chain uses TRBV27 with TRBJ2-2; 7 nucleotides agree with TRBD1. V was pared by 6 bases and J by 8 bases, with 9 bases of the junction left unmatched. The CDR3 has 14 residues. Germline V gene data show CDR1 as MNHEY and CDR2 as SMNVEV (reference sequence). The CDR3 is CASRGDRAVGELFF. The CDR3 region has the DNA TGTGCCAGCAGGGGAGACAGGGCTGTTGGGGAGCTGTTTTTT.

V gene TRBV5-5 combines with J gene TRBJ2-1, with no clear D. Germline loops: CDR1 SGHKS, CDR2 YYEKEE (reference sequence). CDR3 length equals 12 residues. V was pared by 0 bases and J by 6 bases, with 4 bases between. The CDR3: CASSLGGNEQFF. In nucleotides, the CDR3 is TGTGCCAGCAGCTTGGGGGGCAATGAGCAGTTCTTC.

The V gene is TRBV11-3, the J gene TRBJ2-2; D uncertain. V was shortened by 6 bases and J by 5 bases, with 13 bases between the two germline ends. CDR1 SGHNT and CDR2 YENEEA come from the germline V gene. This CDR3 region has 14 residues. The CDR3, as DNA: TGTGCCAGCAGGGGGTCCGGTGGAACCGGGGAGCTGTTTTTT. Amino acid sequence: CASRGSGGTGELFF.

The V call is TRBV19, the J call TRBJ1-5; D gene ambiguous. Trimming pared 7 bases from V and 5 bases from J, leaving 6 bases between. The CDR3 contains 11 residues. Germline V gives CDR1 LNHDA, CDR2 SQIVND (reference sequence). The CDR3 DNA reads as TGTGCCAGTACCAAAGATCAGCCCCAGCATTTT. As protein: CASTKDQPQHF. The variable domain in full, completed from reference TRBV19 and TRBJ1-5, reads DGGITQSPKYLFRKEGQNVTLSCEQNLNHDAMYWYRQDPGQGLRLIYYSQIVNDFQKGDIAEGYSVSREKKESFPLTVTSAQKNPTAFYLCASTKDQPQHFGDGTRLSIL.

The CDR3 DNA follows: TGTGCCAGCAGCCAGCCGGGGGCCCCCCAAGAGACCCAGTACTTC. Its protein product is CASSQPGAPQETQYF. This chain joins TRBV7-2 and TRBJ2-5; D possibly matches TRBD1 or TRBD2 (6 bases each). CDR1 and CDR2 (germline): SGHTA, FQGNSA. Trimming pared 5 bases from V and 1 base from J, leaving 14 bases between. CDR3 length: 15 amino acids.

V usage is TRBV9 and J usage is TRBJ2-3; D may be TRBD2 (5 bases). Germline V gene lookup returns CDR1 SGDLS and CDR2 YYNGEE. The CDR3 loop spans 16 amino acids. V lost 0 bases and J lost 2, with 13 bases in between. As DNA, the CDR3 is TGTGCCAGCAGCGTAGCAGGTAGCGCCTACACAGATACGCAGTATTTT. It codes for CASSVAGSAYTDTQYF.

This clone was seen more than once but under ten times. This chain uses TRBV7-9 with TRBJ1-2, with D perhaps matching TRBD1 (5 bases). The germline V and J ends were trimmed by 4 bases and 8 bases, with 23 bases remaining between them. The CDR3 consists of 16 residues. Germline V gene lookup returns CDR1 SEHNR and CDR2 FQNEAQ (reference sequence). CDR3 coding DNA: TGTGCCAGCAGCTCTATCGGGACGCCCGCCGTTGAGGGCTACACCTTC. This translates into CASSSIGTPAVEGYTF. Combining the CDR3 with reference TRBV7-9 and TRBJ1-2 gives the whole variable domain DTGVSQNPRHKITKRGQNVTFRCDPISEHNRLYWYRQTLGQGPEFLTYFQNEAQLEKSRLLSDRFSAERPKGSFSTLEIQRTEQGDSAMYLCASSSIGTPAVEGYTFGSGTRLTVV.

The chain joins TRBV25-1 to TRBJ1-1; possible D gene TRBD1, 5 bases. CDR1 and CDR2 (germline): MGHDK, SYGVNS. The length of the CDR3 is 11 residues. Trimming removed 8 bases from V and 6 bases from J, with 10 bases in between. The CDR3 coding sequence is TGTGCCAGCTGCGGGGGGGCTGAAGCTTTCTTT. The encoded protein is CASCGGAEAFF.